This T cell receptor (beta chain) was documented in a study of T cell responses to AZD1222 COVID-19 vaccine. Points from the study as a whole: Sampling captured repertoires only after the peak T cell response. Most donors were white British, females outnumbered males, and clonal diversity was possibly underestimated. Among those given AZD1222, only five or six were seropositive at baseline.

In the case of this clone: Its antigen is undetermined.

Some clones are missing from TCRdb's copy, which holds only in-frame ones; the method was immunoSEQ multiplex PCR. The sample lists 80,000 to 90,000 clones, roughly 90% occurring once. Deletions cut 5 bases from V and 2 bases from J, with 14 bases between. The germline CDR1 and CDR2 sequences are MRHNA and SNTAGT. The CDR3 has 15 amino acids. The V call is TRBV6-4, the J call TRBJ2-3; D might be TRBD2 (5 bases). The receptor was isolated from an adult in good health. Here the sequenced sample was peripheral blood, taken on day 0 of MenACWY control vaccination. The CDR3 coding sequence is TGTGCCAGCAGTCGGGAAGGGCAGTTCACAGATACGCAGTATTTT. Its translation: CASSREGQFTDTQYF.